The T cell receptor (beta chain) described here comes from a study of regulatory T cells in long-lasting Graves disease. Study results and caveats: Favored usage of TRBV28, TRBJ1-2 and TRBJ2-5 was recorded in persistent disease.

This clonotype was seen ten or more times. Antigen: not known. Described time point: newly diagnosed GD, antithyroid drugs for less than 3 months. There was RNA extracted from PBMCs, and the TCR library was made from it. Patients of an endocrinology department in Xi'an, China, were included. Roughly 8.2 milliliters of peripheral blood were drawn into EDTA tubes. Construction of TCR beta libraries relied on iRepertoire HTBI primers and on Arm-PCR targeting CDR3 regions. One entry per CDR3 protein results from TCRdb running MiXCR on the multiplex PCR reads. This sample has about 330,000 distinct CDR3 sequences, with about 17% found just once. CDR1 and CDR2 (germline): LGHDT, YNNKEL (reference sequence). The CDR3 contains 13 residues. Losses at the gene ends were 4 bases for V and 4 bases for J; bases not matched to a gene: 3. The same specimen was also included in a second study, on T cells in Graves' hyperthyroidism and ophthalmopathy. That study reports: For the diagnoses, clinical symptoms, serum thyroxine and TRAb, thyroid ultrasound and orbital computed tomography were used.

Sequenced here: peripheral blood mononuclear cells (PBMCs), sampled at new diagnosis, from a patient treated with antithyroid drugs. The clonotype originates from a young woman with Graves disease. The chain joins TRBV3-1 to TRBJ2-7; 8 bases are shared with TRBD2. The CDR3 sequence: CASSLGLAYEQYF. In DNA form, the CDR3 reads TGTGCCAGCAGCCTCGGACTAGCTTACGAGCAGTACTTC.